These T cell receptor beta chains were read from a single sample in a study of cytomegalovirus exposure and HLA in healthy donors. The method was immunoSEQ multiplex PCR; TCRdb's version includes in-frame clones alone and lacks a portion of them. The table records 110,000 to 150,000 clones, over 75% of them present only once. Sequenced input: PBMCs. Receptors were obtained from a female donor in good health and CMV-seronegative. The CDR3 runs from the conserved cysteine through the conserved F or W. The D gene is left open where the match is weak. Size is omitted from some rows. Given values are once, few, many or a class for expanded clones.

size: NA; D: TRBD1; V: TRBV5-6; J: TRBJ1-2; length: 17; CDR3: CASSPRTGVEANYGYTF; DNA: TGTGCCAGCAGCCCCCGGACAGGGGTTGAAGCTAACTATGGCTACACCTTC
size: few; D: TRBD2; V: TRBV14; J: TRBJ2-7; length: 16; CDR3: CASSQDPGRAAYEQYF; DNA: TGTGCCAGCAGCCAAGATCCCGGGAGGGCCGCCTACGAGCAGTACTTC
size: NA; D: TRBD2; V: TRBV10-3; J: TRBJ2-7; length: 15; CDR3: CAIRPGLESSYEQYF; DNA: TGTGCCATCCGCCCCGGACTAGAAAGCTCCTACGAGCAGTACTTC
size: NA; D: NA; V: TRBV7-9; J: TRBJ2-5; length: 14; CDR3: CASSDPGERETQYF; DNA: TGTGCCAGCAGCGATCCGGGGGAAAGGGAGACCCAGTACTTC
size: NA; D: NA; V: TRBV4-2; J: TRBJ1-4; length: 15; CDR3: CASSPGAATNEKLFF; DNA: TGTGCCAGCAGCCCTGGCGCGGCAACTAATGAAAAACTGTTTTTT
size: NA; D: NA; V: TRBV6-5; J: TRBJ2-7; length: 13; CDR3: CASSLDWSYEQYF; DNA: TGTGCCAGCAGTTTAGACTGGTCCTACGAGCAGTACTTC
size: once; D: TRBD1; V: TRBV27; J: TRBJ1-5; length: 17; CDR3: CASSFLPGQGGHQPQHF; DNA: TGTGCCAGCAGTTTTCTGCCGGGGCAGGGGGGCCATCAGCCCCAGCATTTT
size: NA; D: NA; V: TRBV6-5; J: TRBJ1-1; length: 14; CDR3: CASSPTAPRSGAFF; DNA: TGTGCCAGCAGTCCGACGGCACCCCGAAGCGGAGCTTTCTTT
size: NA; D: TRBD1; V: TRBV28; J: TRBJ2-5; length: 14; CDR3: CASSGQAPRETQYF; DNA: TGTGCCAGCAGCGGACAGGCCCCTCGAGAGACCCAGTACTTC
size: once; D: NA; V: TRBV7-6; J: TRBJ1-2; length: 14; CDR3: CASSERTAVGGYTF; DNA: TGTGCCAGCAGCGAACGGACAGCTGTGGGTGGCTACACCTTC
size: NA; D: TRBD2; V: TRBV19; J: TRBJ2-1; length: 16; CDR3: CASSIGTSEAYNEQFF; DNA: TGTGCCAGTAGTATAGGAACTAGCGAGGCCTACAATGAGCAGTTCTTC
size: NA; D: TRBD2; V: TRBV4-1; J: TRBJ2-1; length: 20; CDR3: CASSQGLGTSGTRGDNEQFF; DNA: TGCGCCAGCAGCCAAGGATTAGGGACTAGCGGGACAAGGGGCGACAATGAGCAGTTCTTC
size: few; D: TRBD2; V: TRBV28; J: TRBJ2-4; length: 15; CDR3: CASSVSSGSENIQYF; DNA: TGTGCCAGCAGCGTTTCGAGCGGGAGTGAAAACATTCAGTACTTC
size: once; D: TRBD1; V: TRBV4-1; J: TRBJ2-5; length: 16; CDR3: CASSQDGTGGQETQYF; DNA: TGCGCCAGCAGCCAAGATGGGACAGGGGGCCAGGAGACCCAGTACTTC
size: NA; D: TRBD2; V: TRBV2; J: TRBJ2-1; length: 15; CDR3: CASSEGVAGVLRLFF; DNA: TGTGCCAGCAGTGAAGGGGTAGCGGGAGTTCTTCGACTGTTCTTC
size: once; D: TRBD2; V: TRBV28; J: TRBJ2-1; length: 19; CDR3: CASSFPTGLAGPSYNEQFF; DNA: TGTGCCAGCAGTTTCCCAACGGGGCTAGCGGGACCCTCCTACAATGAGCAGTTCTTC
size: NA; D: TRBD1; V: TRBV5-4; J: TRBJ2-5; length: 14; CDR3: CASSSWTGQETQYF; DNA: TGTGCCAGCAGCTCCTGGACAGGGCAAGAGACCCAGTACTTC
size: NA; D: NA; V: TRBV7-9; J: TRBJ2-7; length: 14; CDR3: CASSLADRGYEQYF; DNA: TGTGCCAGCAGCTTAGCAGACCGCGGGTACGAGCAGTACTTC
size: few; D: TRBD2; V: TRBV5-1; J: TRBJ2-3; length: 16; CDR3: CASRDQLAGATDTQYF; DNA: TGCGCCAGCAGGGACCAACTAGCGGGAGCGACAGATACGCAGTATTTT
size: NA; D: NA; V: TRBV6-5; J: TRBJ1-1; length: 13; CDR3: CASSYSISTEAFF; DNA: TGTGCCAGCAGTTACTCGATCAGCACTGAAGCTTTCTTT
size: NA; D: TRBD2; V: TRBV4-1; J: TRBJ2-7; length: 15; CDR3: CASSHRLAGVEEQYF; DNA: TGCGCCAGCAGCCACCGACTAGCGGGAGTTGAGGAGCAGTACTTC
size: NA; D: NA; V: TRBV30; J: TRBJ1-1; length: 13; CDR3: CAWSAYTGTEAFF; DNA: TGTGCCTGGAGTGCATACACAGGGACTGAAGCTTTCTTT
size: NA; D: TRBD1; V: TRBV5-6; J: TRBJ2-7; length: 12; CDR3: CASSADRDRQYF; DNA: TGTGCCAGCAGCGCAGACAGGGATAGGCAGTACTTC
size: few; D: TRBD1; V: TRBV29-1; J: TRBJ2-7; length: 13; CDR3: CSVEMGQTYEQYF; DNA: TGCAGCGTTGAGATGGGACAGACCTACGAGCAGTACTTC
size: few; D: TRBD1; V: TRBV5-8; J: TRBJ2-1; length: 16; CDR3: CASSGEGQGFYDEQFF; DNA: TGTGCCAGCAGCGGCGAGGGACAGGGGTTTTATGATGAGCAGTTCTTC
size: NA; D: TRBD2; V: TRBV5-1; J: TRBJ2-1; length: 17; CDR3: CASSLGLAGGSYNEQFF; DNA: TGCGCCAGCAGCTTAGGACTAGCGGGTGGATCCTACAATGAGCAGTTCTTC
size: NA; D: NA; V: TRBV2; J: TRBJ2-7; length: 12; CDR3: CASRTDSYEQYF; DNA: TGTGCCAGCAGGACGGACAGTTACGAGCAGTACTTC
size: once; D: NA; V: TRBV5-1; J: TRBJ1-1; length: 14; CDR3: CASREGGAGTEAFF; DNA: TGCGCCAGCAGGGAAGGGGGGGCGGGGACTGAAGCTTTCTTT
size: NA; D: TRBD2; V: TRBV9; J: TRBJ2-5; length: 16; CDR3: CASSAGTSGEQETQYF; DNA: TGTGCCAGCAGCGCTGGGACTAGCGGAGAACAAGAGACCCAGTACTTC
size: NA; D: NA; V: TRBV18; J: TRBJ1-1; length: 14; CDR3: CASSPTTGNTEAFF; DNA: TGTGCCAGCTCACCAACGACGGGGAACACTGAAGCTTTCTTT
size: NA; D: NA; V: TRBV7-7; J: TRBJ2-3; length: 15; CDR3: CASSPGTGGSDTQYF; DNA: TGTGCCAGCAGCCCGGGGACCGGGGGATCTGATACGCAGTATTTT
size: NA; D: NA; V: TRBV5-1; J: TRBJ2-7; length: 15; CDR3: CASSLSQDSIYEQYF; DNA: TGCGCCAGCAGCCTCTCTCAAGACAGTATCTACGAGCAGTACTTC
size: NA; D: TRBD1; V: TRBV11-2; J: TRBJ2-7; length: 14; CDR3: CASSLGDSSYEQYF; DNA: TGTGCCAGCAGCTTAGGGGACAGCTCCTACGAGCAGTACTTC
size: NA; D: TRBD1; V: TRBV27; J: TRBJ1-1; length: 14; CDR3: CASRTGGANTEAFF; DNA: TGTGCCAGCAGAACAGGGGGCGCGAACACTGAAGCTTTCTTT
size: NA; D: NA; V: TRBV5-6; J: TRBJ2-2; length: 15; CDR3: CASSPVLANTGELFF; DNA: TGTGCCAGCAGCCCTGTACTGGCGAACACCGGGGAGCTGTTTTTT
size: once; D: NA; V: TRBV9; J: TRBJ2-7; length: 13; CDR3: CASSVAEGYEQYF; DNA: TGTGCCAGCAGCGTAGCGGAGGGGTACGAGCAGTACTTC
size: few; D: NA; V: TRBV6-5; J: TRBJ1-1; length: 12; CDR3: CASRGTLEGAFF; DNA: TGTGCCAGCAGAGGGACTCTGGAAGGAGCTTTCTTT
size: NA; D: TRBD1; V: TRBV5-6; J: TRBJ2-4; length: 13; CDR3: CASSRQGGNIQYF; DNA: TGTGCCAGCAGTCGACAGGGTGGCAACATTCAGTACTTC
size: NA; D: NA; V: TRBV6-1; J: TRBJ1-1; length: 15; CDR3: CASSVAQGENTEAFF; DNA: TGTGCCAGCAGTGTCGCACAGGGAGAGAACACTGAAGCTTTCTTT
size: NA; D: TRBD1; V: TRBV2; J: TRBJ2-2; length: 14; CDR3: CASPGQANTGELFF; DNA: TGTGCCAGCCCGGGACAGGCGAACACCGGGGAGCTGTTTTTT
size: NA; D: TRBD1; V: TRBV4-1; J: TRBJ2-2; length: 16; CDR3: CASSQERDRRTGELFF; DNA: TGCGCCAGCAGCCAAGAAAGGGACAGGCGCACCGGGGAGCTGTTTTTT
size: NA; D: NA; V: TRBV5-1; J: TRBJ1-2; length: 14; CDR3: CASSLAGDFYGYTF; DNA: TGCGCCAGCAGCTTGGCCGGGGATTTCTATGGCTACACCTTC
size: NA; D: NA; V: TRBV28; J: TRBJ1-5; length: 15; CDR3: CASTLAGLGNQPQHF; DNA: TGTGCCAGCACCCTAGCCGGGCTAGGCAATCAGCCCCAGCATTTT
size: NA; D: NA; V: TRBV6-1; J: TRBJ2-7; length: 14; CDR3: CASNNRRFSYEQYF; DNA: TGTGCCAGCAACAATAGGCGGTTCTCCTACGAGCAGTACTTC
size: NA; D: NA; V: TRBV5-1; J: TRBJ2-2; length: 14; CDR3: CASSLQGYTGELFF; DNA: TGCGCCAGCAGCTTGCAGGGGTACACCGGGGAGCTGTTTTTT
size: once; D: TRBD2; V: TRBV29-1; J: TRBJ2-7; length: 12; CDR3: CSVASGSYEQYF; DNA: TGCAGCGTTGCTAGCGGGAGTTACGAGCAGTACTTC
size: NA; D: TRBD1; V: TRBV6-1; J: TRBJ1-5; length: 14; CDR3: CASSIQGAGQPQHF; DNA: TGTGCCAGCAGTATACAGGGGGCTGGTCAGCCCCAGCATTTT
size: NA; D: TRBD2; V: TRBV5-1; J: TRBJ2-3; length: 14; CDR3: CASRLAGSADTQYF; DNA: TGCGCCAGCAGACTAGCGGGAAGTGCAGATACGCAGTATTTT
size: NA; D: TRBD1; V: TRBV28; J: TRBJ1-5; length: 15; CDR3: CASRRTGGAGQPQHF; DNA: TGTGCCAGCAGACGTACAGGGGGCGCGGGTCAGCCCCAGCATTTT
size: NA; D: TRBD2; V: TRBV7-6; J: TRBJ2-5; length: 16; CDR3: CASSLSTGLAGETQYF; DNA: TGTGCCAGCAGCTTATCTACGGGACTAGCGGGAGAGACCCAGTACTTC
size: NA; D: TRBD2; V: TRBV27; J: TRBJ2-7; length: 18; CDR3: CASSTGRAPVGSHYEQYF; DNA: TGTGCCAGCAGCACCGGGAGGGCCCCAGTGGGTTCTCACTACGAGCAGTACTTC
size: NA; D: TRBD1; V: TRBV7-2; J: TRBJ1-1; length: 14; CDR3: CASSPRTGFTEAFF; DNA: TGTGCCAGCAGCCCGAGGACAGGGTTCACTGAAGCTTTCTTT
size: few; D: NA; V: TRBV2; J: TRBJ2-1; length: 13; CDR3: CASSITQSNEQFF; DNA: TGTGCCAGCAGTATTACTCAATCCAATGAGCAGTTCTTC
size: NA; D: NA; V: TRBV7-9; J: TRBJ1-1; length: 15; CDR3: CASSQYRDLNTEAFF; DNA: TGTGCCAGCAGCCAATATCGGGATTTGAACACTGAAGCTTTCTTT
size: NA; D: TRBD1; V: TRBV7-8; J: TRBJ2-1; length: 14; CDR3: CASSLVTGNNEQFF; DNA: TGTGCCAGCAGCTTAGTGACAGGGAACAATGAGCAGTTCTTC
size: NA; D: TRBD2; V: TRBV7-6; J: TRBJ2-7; length: 13; CDR3: CASSPAGDYEQYF; DNA: TGTGCCAGCAGCCCCGCGGGGGATTACGAGCAGTACTTC
size: NA; D: TRBD1; V: TRBV25-1; J: TRBJ2-7; length: 16; CDR3: CAVEGTGREKRHEQYF; DNA: TGTGCCGTCGAGGGGACAGGCCGGGAGAAAAGACACGAGCAGTACTTC
size: NA; D: NA; V: TRBV6-1; J: TRBJ1-5; length: 13; CDR3: CASSLQGNQPQHF; DNA: TGTGCCAGCAGTTTACAGGGAAATCAGCCCCAGCATTTT
size: NA; D: TRBD1; V: TRBV19; J: TRBJ1-5; length: 13; CDR3: CASTPGGVSPQHF; DNA: TGTGCCAGTACCCCAGGGGGAGTCAGCCCCCAGCATTTT